This TCR beta chain was identified in a study of molecular identifiers for immune sequencing clone quantification. Across the whole study: Replicate runs used RNA from about 19,000 or 110,000 naive CD8 cells, which was split five ways into aliquots, and four of those aliquots were then sequenced.

From 20,000 to 1,000,000 sorted cells, naive CD8 libraries were generated with 10%, 30% or 50% RNA. For naive CD8 T cells, sorting used the CD8+CD4-CCR7+CD45RA+ phenotype. Overall study results and limits: Sizes of clones that are highly expanded could be underestimated (if identical TCR molecules share a barcode).

This CDR3 contains 15 residues. Germline CDR1 reads KGHDR; CDR2 reads SFDVKD. V lost 2 bases to trimming and J lost 4 bases, with 12 bases between them. TCRdb recomputed calls from the PCR reads with MiXCR, one row per CDR3 protein. This table has some 650,000 distinct CDR3 sequences, just under 20% appearing once. For this clonotype: The antigen remains unidentified.

The TCR was taken from a human donor in good health. Some libraries in this study had Jurkat cell RNA spiked in. This rearrangement joins TRBV24-1 to TRBJ2-3; D could derive from TRBD1 or TRBD2 (5 bases each). Source material: naive CD8+ T cells from blood, with Jurkat cell RNA spiked in. The subset was: FACS-sorted CD8+CD4-CCR7+CD45RA+ naive T cells. The CDR3 spells CATSDSPRDPDTQYF. The CDR3 DNA is TGTGCCACCAGTGATTCCCCCAGGGACCCAGATACGCAGTATTTT.